The 25 T cell receptor beta chains given below trace back to one sample, sequenced in a study of T cells in Graves' hyperthyroidism and ophthalmopathy. The TCR beta CDR3 regions underwent amplification using RNA transcripts as the source. Using the HTBI primer set, a first-round RT-PCR was run on the TCR CDR3. One entry per CDR3 protein results from TCRdb running MiXCR on the multiplex PCR reads. The sample lists hundreds of thousands of distinct CDR3 sequences, less than 25% occurring once. The material sequenced was blood. The receptors were sampled from a woman younger than 45 with Graves' ophthalmopathy.

V and J are TRBV5-1 and TRBJ2-5; the D is unclear. CDR1 SGHRS and CDR2 YFSETQ come from the germline V gene. Trimming left V 3 bases short and J 1 base short, with 16 bases between. The CDR3 has 16 residues. CDR3 region: CASSSRPLQGQETQYF. CDR3 sequence (DNA): TGCGCCAGCAGCTCCCGGCCCCTCCAAGGCCAAGAGACCCAGTACTTC.

This clonotype was detected ten times or more. The chain's CDR3 is CASGKQVLNYGYTF. In DNA form, the CDR3 reads TGTGCCAGCGGAAAACAGGTTCTTAACTATGGCTACACCTTC. The genes are TRBV12-3 or TRBV12-4 and TRBJ1-2; weak D call: TRBD1 (5 bases). This CDR3 region has 14 residues. The V gene lost 8 bases and the J gene lost 1 base, with 14 bases spanning the gap.

This clonotype was observed at least ten times. V gene TRBV6-2 or TRBV6-3 combines with J gene TRBJ2-7; 8 bases match TRBD1. CDR1 and CDR2 (germline): MNHEY, SVGEGT. The CDR3 consists of 13 residues. The junction had 6 bases not matched to a gene; V was cut back by 7 bases and J by 4 bases. CDR3 in DNA: TGTGCCAGCAATCCGACAGGGGAGTACGAGCAGTACTTC. Amino acids: CASNPTGEYEQYF.

Ten or more counts support this clonotype. The chain recombines TRBV27 with TRBJ1-1; a possible D gene is TRBD1 (6 bases). The CDR3 is 14 residues long. The germline V gene has CDR1 MNHEY and CDR2 SMNVEV (reference sequence). V was cut by 8 bases and J by 7 bases, with 20 bases left in between. CDR3 bases: TGTGCCAGCCAAGACCGGGACAAGGAAGTTGAAGCTTTCTTT. Translating gives CASQDRDKEVEAFF.

This clonotype was observed many times. At one boundary the junction diverges from the germline segment, which might be a read error. The rearrangement joins TRBV29-1 to TRBJ1-2; D may be TRBD1 (5 bases). The CDR3 is 14 residues long. CDR1 and CDR2 (germline): SQVTM, ANQGSEA. CDR3 loop: CSVEDRRSRGGYAF. CDR3 in DNA: TGCAGCGTTGAAGATCGAAGGTCGAGGGGAGGCTACGCCTTC.

This clonotype has only a few counts. The chain uses TRBV20-1 and TRBJ2-5; TRBD2 matches at 10 bases. The length of the CDR3 is 15 residues. CDR1 DFQATT and CDR2 SNEGSKA come from the germline V gene (reference sequence). V lost 3 bases and J lost 5; bases outside the gene matches: 9. This CDR3 reads CSASTAGGRWETQYF. Written as DNA, the CDR3 is TGCAGTGCTAGTACAGCGGGGGGGCGTTGGGAGACCCAGTACTTC.

This clonotype was observed a single time. Mismatch with germline at one junction end may stem from a read error. The chain uses TRBV7-7 and TRBJ2-5, with no clear D. The CDR3 totals 13 residues. The V gene's germline CDR1 is SSHAT and CDR2 FNYEAQ (reference sequence). Here the CDR3 reads CASSLVTFETQYF. The DNA of the CDR3 is TGTGCTAGCAGCTTAGTTACATTTGAGACCCAGTACTTC.

Ten or more counts support this clonotype. An end of the junction does not agree with germline; a read error may underlie this. The genes are TRBV12-3 or TRBV12-4 and TRBJ1-2; D may be TRBD1 (5 bases). This CDR3 is built from 14 residues. This chain's CDR3 is CASGGDGLLYVYTF. The DNA for the CDR3 is TGTGCCAGCGGGGGGGACGGCCTTTTATATGTCTACACCTTC.

The J gene is TRBJ2-7, the V gene TRBV11-2; possibly TRBD1 for D (5 bases). Trimming stripped 3 bases from V and 7 bases from J, with 16 bases between. The CDR3 length is 14 residues. Germline V lookup: CDR1 SGHAT, CDR2 FQNNGV. CDR3 DNA: TGTGCCAGCAGCTTTCCTGGGGCAGGGTATGAGCAGTACTTC. Translating it yields CASSFPGAGYEQYF.

This rearrangement joins TRBV28 to TRBJ1-1; 9 bases fit TRBD1. J gave up 11 bases and V 5 bases, and 9 bases lay outside the gene matches. The length of the CDR3 is 13 residues. Per the germline V gene, CDR1 is MDHEN and CDR2 is SYDVKM. The CDR3 nucleotides read TGTGCCAGCAGTCCAAGTGGGACAGGGAGGGCTTTCTTT. This sequence encodes CASSPSGTGRAFF.

This clonotype was counted only a few times. The chain couples TRBV5-6 to TRBJ1-5; unclear D gene. The CDR3 consists of 16 residues. CDR1 and CDR2 from the germline V gene are SGHDT and YYEEEE. V dropped 3 bases and J dropped 0 bases, with 13 bases sitting between them. DNA for the CDR3: TGTGCCAGCAGCTGGGGTGGCCCCAATAGCAATCAGCCCCAGCATTTT. It encodes CASSWGGPNSNQPQHF.

The chain joins TRBV6-1 to TRBJ1-6; the D is unclear. V was shortened by 3 bases and J by 4 bases, with 13 bases between the two germline ends. Germline CDR1 is MNHNS and CDR2 is SASEGT. CDR3 length: 16 residues. The CDR3 is CASSDVQLSYNSPLHF. The CDR3 DNA reads as TGTGCCAGCAGTGATGTTCAGCTCTCGTATAATTCACCCCTCCACTTT.

The chain has TRBV6-5 and TRBJ1-1; the D is unclear. Germline CDR1 and CDR2: MNHEY and SVGAGI. The CDR3 has 12 amino acids. Trimming removed 4 bases from V and 4 bases from J, with 7 bases in between. Here the CDR3 reads CASSSAATEAFF. CDR3 nucleotides: TGTGCCAGCAGTTCGGCGGCCACTGAAGCTTTCTTT.

This clonotype was observed many times. This chain uses TRBV25-1 with TRBJ2-2, with TRBD2 as a possible D gene (6 bases). The CDR3 spans 15 residues. Germline CDR1 and CDR2: MGHDK and SYGVNS. V was trimmed by 7 bases and J by 0 bases, leaving 12 bases between them. The CDR3 sequence is CASTGGTTNTGELFF. The CDR3 DNA follows: TGTGCCAGCACTGGGGGGACCACGAACACCGGGGAGCTGTTTTTT. The whole variable domain, remainder taken from reference TRBV25-1 and TRBJ2-2, is EADIYQTPRYLVIGTGKKITLECSQTMGHDKMYWYQQDPGMELHLIHYSYGVNSTEKGDLSSESTVSRIRTEHFPLTLESARPSHTSQYLCASTGGTTNTGELFFGEGSRLTVL.

The rearrangement links TRBV12-3 or TRBV12-4 to TRBJ1-1, with TRBD1 matching 8 bases. This CDR3 comprises 16 residues. J was trimmed by 0 bases and V by 6 bases; bases with no gene match: 9. CDR3 sequence: CASRNLGQGLNTEAFF. Here the CDR3 DNA reads TGTGCCAGCAGGAACTTAGGACAGGGACTGAACACTGAAGCTTTCTTT.

The chain recombines TRBV19 with TRBJ2-2, with a tentative D call TRBD1 (7 bases). V was cut by 7 bases and J by 4 bases, with 16 bases left in between. Germline V gene lookup returns CDR1 LNHDA and CDR2 SQIVND (reference sequence). This CDR3 comprises 15 residues. In DNA form, the CDR3 reads TGTGCCAGTACTACAGGGGACGGGGGCACCGGGGAGCTGTTTTTT. Translation: CASTTGDGGTGELFF.

This clonotype has at least ten counts. The J gene is TRBJ2-2, the V gene TRBV27, with D tentatively TRBD2 (6 bases). With 1 base removed from V and 8 bases from J, the gap between germline ends came to 17 bases. Germline CDR1 is MNHEY and CDR2 is SMNVEV (reference sequence). CDR3 length: 16 amino acids. CDR3 sequence (DNA): TGTGCCAGCAGTTTATTGGGACTTCGAGGGTCGGGGGAGCTGTTTTTT. It yields the protein CASSLLGLRGSGELFF.

This clonotype was picked up many times. The J gene is TRBJ2-7, the V gene TRBV2, with D perhaps matching TRBD1 (6 bases). The germline V and J ends were trimmed by 6 bases and 2 bases, with 8 bases remaining between them. Germline CDR1 is SNHLY and CDR2 is FYNNEI. CDR3 size: 12 residues. CDR3 nucleotide sequence: TGTGCCAGCAGGCAGGGGACCTACGAGCAGTACTTC. Protein product: CASRQGTYEQYF.

This clonotype was seen a handful of times. This chain uses TRBV19 with TRBJ2-2; no firm D call. V was clipped by 0 bases and J by 7 bases, with 9 bases between them. The CDR3 length is 14 residues. CDR1 LNHDA and CDR2 SQIVND come from the germline V gene (reference sequence). The CDR3 DNA sequence: TGTGCCAGTAGTATAGATACAACTTTCGGGGAGCTGTTTTTT. It translates to CASSIDTTFGELFF.

This sequence joins TRBV9 and TRBJ1-1, with 7 nucleotides matching TRBD1. V shed 0 bases and J 5 bases; nucleotides not matched to a gene: 4. The CDR3 length is 14 residues. Germline V gives CDR1 SGDLS, CDR2 YYNGEE. The CDR3 nucleotides are TGTGCCAGCAGCGTAGGACAGGGATTAACTGAAGCTTTCTTT. Protein: CASSVGQGLTEAFF.

This clonotype was detected a few times. V is TRBV6-1 and J is TRBJ1-1, with a possible D match to TRBD1 (6 bases). The germline gives CDR1 MNHNS, CDR2 SASEGT. V was clipped by 6 bases and J by 4 bases, with 15 bases between them. The CDR3 is 14 amino acids. This chain's CDR3 is CASSPTGIGTEAFF. CDR3 DNA: TGTGCCAGCAGCCCCACAGGGATCGGCACTGAAGCTTTCTTT.

The V call is TRBV11-2, the J call TRBJ2-4; D gene unclear. There are 17 residues in the CDR3. Germline loops: CDR1 SGHAT, CDR2 FQNNGV. V dropped 1 base and J dropped 0 bases, with 13 bases sitting between them. This chain's CDR3 is CASSLGSLNLAKNIQYF. CDR3 bases: TGTGCCAGCAGCTTAGGGAGTCTAAACCTAGCCAAAAACATTCAGTACTTC.

This clonotype has at least ten counts. The V and J genes are TRBV11-1 and TRBJ1-2; D call uncertain. Between the trimmed V and J ends, which lost 3 bases and 0 bases, there was a span of 17 bases. The germline V gene has CDR1 SGHAT and CDR2 FQDESV (reference sequence). The CDR3 runs 17 residues. The CDR3 DNA is TGTGCCAGCAGCTTGAGCATAAGCGGGAGTTCTAACTATGGCTACACCTTC. Protein product: CASSLSISGSSNYGYTF.

This clonotype was detected many times. V is TRBV7-2 and J is TRBJ1-2, with 7 bases fitting TRBD1. The CDR3 is 14 residues long. Germline V lookup: CDR1 SGHTA, CDR2 FQGNSA. J was trimmed by 4 bases and V by 2 bases; bases with no gene match: 4. The CDR3 DNA follows: TGTGCCAGCAGCTTACCGGACAGGAGCTATGGCTACACCTTC. This encodes CASSLPDRSYGYTF.

The chain carries TRBV29-1 and TRBJ1-2; D gene uncertain. V was pared by 0 bases and J by 4 bases, with 9 bases between. From germline, CDR1 is SQVTM and CDR2 ANQGSEA. This CDR3 comprises 13 residues. CDR3 DNA: TGCAGCGTTGAAGATCAAATCAGCTATGGCTACACCTTC. Its translation is CSVEDQISYGYTF.